This TCR beta chain was identified in a study of blood T cell repertoires in COVID-19. Study information: The study drew acute and convalescent COVID-19 samples from the United States, Italy and Spain. The analysed material was cDNA or gDNA that came from T cells, B-cell-depleted T cells, or PBMCs.

In the original workflow: The authors estimated nucleated cell counts from reference gene primer amplification. Assay: immunoSEQ multiplex PCR; the TCRdb copy retains only in-frame clones and omits some. From that table come the V and J calls and clone size; the DNA was used to work out D and trimming. Here the sample spans roughly 150,000 clones, around 80% being singletons. The origin of this receptor is a man aged 55 to 70 who had recovered from COVID-19. Sequencing was done on a sample of peripheral blood.

In DNA form, the CDR3 reads TGTGCCAGTAGTAAAGGAGGAGGGGACACAGATACGCAGTATTTT. Its protein is CASSKGGGDTDTQYF. The rearrangement uses TRBV19 and TRBJ2-3; D is perhaps TRBD2 (6 bases). Trimming removed 4 bases from V and 2 bases from J, with 13 bases in between. There are 15 residues in the CDR3. CDR1 LNHDA and CDR2 SQIVND come from the germline V gene (reference sequence).